This TCR beta chain was recovered during a study of shared clonotypes between healthy human individuals. Study observations and caveats: Sampling covered blood only; tissue repertoires likely differ. Rarefaction revealed incomplete sorted-subset sequencing despite large depth.

In the case of this clone: Its target is unknown.

Generated by immunoSEQ multiplex PCR, the TCRdb table keeps only in-frame clones and is missing some. Counted here are approximately 1.4 million clones, roughly 98% occurring once; the ten biggest clones make up around 0.45%. Only Caucasian adults living in Nashville, Tennessee served as donors. From germline, CDR1 is LNHNV and CDR2 YYDKDF (reference sequence). The CDR3 runs to 16 residues. Trimming left V 3 bases short and J 0 bases short, with 12 bases between. V and J are TRBV15 and TRBJ1-3; D ambiguous. Material for sequencing was naive CD4+ T cells sorted from blood. Subset reported: CD45RA+ positively selected. This receptor was taken from a man aged 25-45 years in good health. CDR3 loop: CATSSPGSRSGNTIYF. CDR3 DNA: TGTGCCACCAGCAGCCCCGGGAGCCGCTCTGGAAACACCATATATTTT.